Below, 4 T cell receptor beta chains from the same sample are listed, as sequenced in a study of T cells in Graves' hyperthyroidism and ophthalmopathy. The source material, RNA transcripts, was used to amplify TCR beta CDR3 regions. First-round RT-PCR of the TCR CDR3 relied on the HTBI primer set. In TCRdb, the multiplex PCR reads were re-called with MiXCR into one record per CDR3 protein. The table lists more than 350,000 distinct CDR3 sequences, 15% of them singletons. Sequencing was carried out using blood. Every receptor here comes from a woman younger than 45 with Graves' hyperthyroidism.

This clonotype came up many times. The chain is built from TRBV27 and TRBJ1-1, with D hard to call. The germline V gene has CDR1 MNHEY and CDR2 SMNVEV (reference sequence). Trimming cost V 5 bases and J 4 bases, with 14 bases left between them. This CDR3 is built from 14 residues. CDR3 sequence reads: CASSPWDGGTEAFF. The CDR3 coding sequence is TGTGCCAGCAGTCCGTGGGATGGAGGCACTGAAGCTTTCTTT.

This clonotype was found a few times. V usage is TRBV3-1 and J usage is TRBJ1-5; tentatively, D is TRBD1 (6 bases). V was pared by 0 bases and J by 6 bases, with 18 bases between. The CDR3 is made up of 17 amino acids. Per the germline V gene, CDR1 is LGHDT and CDR2 is YNNKEL (reference sequence). The chain's CDR3 is CASSQDLLQGISQPQHF. CDR3 nucleotides: TGTGCCAGCAGCCAAGATTTGTTACAGGGTATCTCTCAGCCCCAGCATTTT.

This clonotype appeared many times. V and J are TRBV11-2 and TRBJ1-3; D unclear. Trimming cost V 6 bases and J 0 bases, with 12 bases left between them. Germline assignment: CDR1 SGHAT and CDR2 FQNNGV. This CDR3 has 15 residues. The CDR3 nucleotides are TGTGCCAGCAGTTTCGACGGTGACTCTGGAAACACCATATATTTT. Protein product: CASSFDGDSGNTIYF.

This clonotype was observed a handful of times. The genes are TRBV27 and TRBJ2-5; 10 nucleotides align to TRBD2. The CDR3 has 13 amino acids. Germline V CDR1 and CDR2: MNHEY, SMNVEV (reference sequence). CDR3: CAAGGTSQETQYF. The CDR3 nucleotides are TGTGCAGCGGGAGGGACTTCCCAAGAGACCCAGTACTTC.